The T cell receptor (beta chain) described here comes from a study of cytomegalovirus exposure and HLA in healthy donors. Study-wide results and caveats: For TCR beta chains, V- and J-gene trimming was later linked to a missense DCLRE1C variant.

On this clone: Its antigen is not identified.

The PCR employed 60 Vbeta primers together with 13 Jbeta primers. Libraries were prepared by immunoSEQ multiplex PCR; TCRdb keeps only in-frame clonotypes and omits some of them. The table records 100,000 to 150,000 clones, 81% of them present only once. CDR1 MGHRA and CDR2 YSYEKL come from the germline V gene. The CDR3 is made up of 15 amino acids. V lost 4 bases to trimming and J lost 8 bases; unmatched junction nucleotides: 9. The V call is TRBV4-1, the J call TRBJ2-1, with TRBD1 matching 9 bases. The TCR originated in a young man in good health and CMV-seropositive. The sequencing sample was made of PBMCs. The CDR3 coding sequence is TGCGCCAGCAGCCTCCAACAGGGGGCAGCGGATGAGCAGTTCTTC. It translates to CASSLQQGAADEQFF.